One TCR beta chain is described in this entry. What it recognizes is unknown. The data originate from a study of shared clonotypes between healthy human individuals. The study, taken as a whole, reports: For naive CD4 cells, roughly 5% of clonotypes were shared across a handful of donors. The genetic and exposure-history diversity represented was limited by few donors.

Genomic DNA from each subset was divided evenly over several immunoSEQ plates. The input for sorted-subset replicate PCRs was about 0.2 ug DNA, tens of thousands of T cell genomes. Sequencing was performed with immunoSEQ multiplex PCR; in TCRdb, only in-frame clones are kept and a portion is missing. The sample has more than 550,000 clones; about 91% are singletons. Naive CD8 cells lacked CD45RO and underwent positive selection for CCR7, leaving out terminally differentiated effector memory CD45RA+ cells. Germline V CDR1 and CDR2: LNHNV, YYDKDF (reference sequence). J gave up 2 bases and V 0 bases, and 6 bases lay outside the gene matches. The CDR3 consists of 17 residues.

This sequence joins TRBV15 and TRBJ1-3, with 8 bases that match TRBD1. This sequence was found in a man aged 30 to 39 in good health. Sequencing input: naive CD8+ T cells sorted from blood. CDR3: CATSRDGQGAPGNTIYF. DNA of the CDR3: TGTGCCACCAGCAGAGATGGGCAGGGGGCGCCTGGAAACACCATATATTTT.